These 4 T cell receptor beta chains were all obtained from the same sample, sequenced in a study of brain T cells in children with intractable seizures. Measured with immunoSEQ multiplex PCR; TCRdb has only the in-frame clones, and not every one. The sample shows about 110,000 clones, roughly 92% of them seen only once. The material was peripheral blood, obtained at surgery. These TCRs come from a boy in the first two years of life with hemimegalencephaly and intractable seizures.

The chain employs TRBV10-2 and TRBJ2-1; the D gene is possibly TRBD2 (5 bases). CDR1 and CDR2 from the germline V gene are WSHSY and SAAADI. CDR3 length equals 18 residues. The V gene lost 4 bases and the J gene lost 0 bases, with 19 bases spanning the gap. The CDR3 here is CASSGKDFGSFSYNEQFF. As DNA, the CDR3 is TGCGCCAGCAGTGGGAAGGACTTTGGGTCCTTCTCCTACAATGAGCAGTTCTTC.

The CDR3 spells CASSYVSQGDQPQHF. The CDR3 DNA sequence: TGTGCCAGCAGTTACGTCTCACAGGGAGACCAGCCCCAGCATTTT. This chain connects TRBV6-6 to TRBJ1-5; TRBD1 is a possible D gene (6 bases). This CDR3 is 15 amino acids long. Germline CDR1 and CDR2: MNHNY and SVGAGI (reference sequence). The V and J ends lost 2 bases and 7 bases respectively, with 15 bases between them.

The chain links TRBV24-1 to TRBJ2-1; D might be TRBD2 (6 bases). The CDR3 runs to 16 residues. The V gene lost 6 bases and the J gene lost 0 bases, with 14 bases spanning the gap. Germline V CDR1 and CDR2: KGHDR, SFDVKD. This CDR3 is CATSSYLASSYNEQFF. CDR3 bases: TGTGCCACCAGTTCGTACCTAGCGAGCTCCTACAATGAGCAGTTCTTC.

The gene calls are TRBV28 and TRBJ1-4; 7 bases map to TRBD1. Germline V gene sequence: CDR1 MDHEN, CDR2 SYDVKM. The CDR3 length is 17 residues. J lost 1 base, V lost 6 bases, and 11 bases had no gene match. The chain's CDR3 is CASSGRVSGGTNEKLFF. CDR3 coding DNA: TGTGCCAGCAGCGGTCGAGTCTCAGGGGGAACTAATGAAAAACTGTTTTTT.